Below, one TCR beta chain is given with its context. CDR1 is LNHDA and CDR2 is SQIVND in the germline V gene (reference sequence). Trimming pared 3 bases from V and 5 bases from J, leaving 13 bases between. The CDR3 is made up of 14 amino acids. The sample originates from a study of T cell changes during pregnancy in multiple sclerosis. Sequencing was performed with immunoSEQ multiplex PCR; in TCRdb, only in-frame clones are kept and a portion is missing. This table holds just under 65,000 clones, roughly 91% found once. This clonotype originated in a female donor in good health, enrolled as a control in a pregnancy study. The source material was peripheral blood, sampled after pregnancy. This chain joins TRBV19 and TRBJ1-2, with D hard to call. DNA of the CDR3: TGTGCCAGTAGTATCTGGCGGAGGGAGTATGGCTACACCTTC. Amino acid sequence: CASSIWRREYGYTF.